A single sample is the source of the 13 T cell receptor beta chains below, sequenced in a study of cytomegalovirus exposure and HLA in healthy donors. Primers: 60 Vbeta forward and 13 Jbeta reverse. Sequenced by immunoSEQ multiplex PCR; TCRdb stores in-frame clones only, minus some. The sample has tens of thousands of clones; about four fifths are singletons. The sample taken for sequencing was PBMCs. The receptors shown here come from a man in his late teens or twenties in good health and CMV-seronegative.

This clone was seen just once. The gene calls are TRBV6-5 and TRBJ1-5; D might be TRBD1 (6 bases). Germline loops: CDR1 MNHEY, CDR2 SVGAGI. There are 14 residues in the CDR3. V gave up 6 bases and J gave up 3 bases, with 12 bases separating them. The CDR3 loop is CASRPTGFNQPQHF. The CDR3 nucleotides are TGTGCCAGCAGGCCGACAGGTTTCAATCAGCCCCAGCATTTT.

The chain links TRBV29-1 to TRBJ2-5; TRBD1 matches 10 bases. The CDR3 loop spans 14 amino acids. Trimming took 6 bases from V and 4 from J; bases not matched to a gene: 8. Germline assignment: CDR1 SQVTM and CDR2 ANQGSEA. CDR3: CSVAGDRGRETQYF. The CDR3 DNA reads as TGCAGCGTGGCGGGGGACAGGGGTAGAGAGACCCAGTACTTC.

The chain's CDR3 is CASSLGQPAYEQYF. The CDR3 coding sequence is TGTGCCAGCAGCCTGGGACAGCCTGCCTACGAGCAGTACTTC. The chain joins TRBV14 to TRBJ2-7, with 7 bases that match TRBD1. Germline loops: CDR1 SGHDN, CDR2 FVKESK. CDR3 length: 14 amino acids. V was clipped by 4 bases and J by 2 bases; unmatched bases: 5.

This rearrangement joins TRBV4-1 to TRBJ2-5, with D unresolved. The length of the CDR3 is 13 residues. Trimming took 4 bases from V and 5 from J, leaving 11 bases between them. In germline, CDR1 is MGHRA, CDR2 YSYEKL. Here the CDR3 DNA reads TGCGCCAGCAGCCGCGGTCCGCAGGAGACCCAGTACTTC. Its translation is CASSRGPQETQYF.

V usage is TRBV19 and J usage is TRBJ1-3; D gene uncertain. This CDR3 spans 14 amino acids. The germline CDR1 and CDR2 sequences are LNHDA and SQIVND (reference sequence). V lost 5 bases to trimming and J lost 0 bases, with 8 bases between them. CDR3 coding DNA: TGTGCCAGTAGTGTGTATAACTCTGGAAACACCATATATTTT. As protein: CASSVYNSGNTIYF.

The CDR3 loop is CSVETRGTEAFF. The CDR3 DNA reads TGCAGCGTTGAAACCAGGGGCACTGAAGCTTTCTTT. The chain couples TRBV29-1 to TRBJ1-1; D is perhaps TRBD1 (6 bases). The V gene's germline CDR1 is SQVTM and CDR2 ANQGSEA. V lost 2 bases and J 4 bases, leaving 8 bases between the germline ends. The CDR3 runs 12 residues.

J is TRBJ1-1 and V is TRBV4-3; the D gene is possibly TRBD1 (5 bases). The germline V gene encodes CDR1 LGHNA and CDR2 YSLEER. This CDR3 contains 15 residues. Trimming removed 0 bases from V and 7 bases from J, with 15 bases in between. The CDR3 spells CASSQDFLRGSEAFF. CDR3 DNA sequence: TGCGCCAGCAGCCAAGATTTTCTTCGGGGGAGTGAAGCTTTCTTT.

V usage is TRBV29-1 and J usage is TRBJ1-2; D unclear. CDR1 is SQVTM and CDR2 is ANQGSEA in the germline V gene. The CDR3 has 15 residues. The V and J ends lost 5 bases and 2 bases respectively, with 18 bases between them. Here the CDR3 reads CSVPSGRELNYGYTF. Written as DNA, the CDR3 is TGCAGCGTTCCTTCCGGCCGGGAACTCAACTATGGCTACACCTTC.

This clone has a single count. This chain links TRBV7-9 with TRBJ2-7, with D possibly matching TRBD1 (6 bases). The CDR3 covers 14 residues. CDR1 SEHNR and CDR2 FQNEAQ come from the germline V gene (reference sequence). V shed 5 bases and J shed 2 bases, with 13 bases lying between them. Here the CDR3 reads CASSITTGTYEQYF. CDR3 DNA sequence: TGTGCCAGCAGCATAACGACAGGAACCTACGAGCAGTACTTC.

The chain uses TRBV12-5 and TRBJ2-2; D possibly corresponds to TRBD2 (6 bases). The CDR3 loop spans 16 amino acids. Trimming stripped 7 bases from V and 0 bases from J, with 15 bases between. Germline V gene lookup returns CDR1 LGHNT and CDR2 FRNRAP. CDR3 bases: TGTGCTAGTGCGTCTGGGAGGAGGGCGAACACCGGGGAGCTGTTTTTT. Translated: CASASGRRANTGELFF. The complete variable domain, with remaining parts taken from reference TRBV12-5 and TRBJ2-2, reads DARVTQTPRHKVTEMGQEVTMRCQPILGHNTVFWYRQTMMQGLELLAYFRNRAPLDDSGMPKDRFSAEMPDATLATLKIQPSEPRDSAVYFCASASGRRANTGELFFGEGSRLTVL.

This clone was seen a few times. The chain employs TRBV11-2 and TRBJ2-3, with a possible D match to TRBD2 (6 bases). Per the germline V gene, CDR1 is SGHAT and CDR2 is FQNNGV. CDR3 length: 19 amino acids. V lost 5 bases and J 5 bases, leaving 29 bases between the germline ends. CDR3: CASSARTWGMGSGQDTQYF. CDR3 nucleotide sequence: TGTGCCAGCAGCGCTAGGACTTGGGGGATGGGTAGCGGTCAAGATACGCAGTATTTT.

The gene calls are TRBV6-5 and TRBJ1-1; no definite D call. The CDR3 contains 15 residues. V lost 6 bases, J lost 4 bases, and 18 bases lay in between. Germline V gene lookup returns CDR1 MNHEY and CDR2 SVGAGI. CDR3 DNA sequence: TGTGCCAGCAGAAGACAAGTCCCCCGGGGCACTGAAGCTTTCTTT. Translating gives CASRRQVPRGTEAFF.

The CDR3 loop is CASSPSQGSGLTDTQYF. CDR3 nucleotide sequence: TGCGCCAGCAGCCCGTCACAGGGGAGCGGACTGACAGATACGCAGTATTTT. This chain connects TRBV5-1 to TRBJ2-3; 7 bases agree with TRBD1. The CDR3 contains 17 residues. Germline loops: CDR1 SGHRS, CDR2 YFSETQ. Trimming at V came to 4 bases and at J to 3 bases, leaving 14 bases not matched to a gene.